These T cell receptor beta chains were read from a single sample in a study of T cell repertoires in cytomegalovirus infection. MiXCR, run by TCRdb on the reads, gives a single entry per CDR3 protein. The sample holds 200,000 to 250,000 distinct CDR3 sequences; 6.5% are singletons and the top ten take around 6%. The sequencing sample was made of PBMCs. These TCRs come from a human donor in good health (CMV status not recorded). Some clones in this sample may be carry-over from other donors' samples. CDR3s include the opening cysteine and the closing phenylalanine or tryptophan. D genes are given only for firm matches. Size is omitted from some rows. Given values are once, few, many or a class for expanded clones.

cdr3_aa	cdr3_nt	d_call	clone_size	v_call	j_call
CASSLRAASGGAPPYEQYF	TGTGCCAGCAGCTTAAGGGCCGCTAGCGGGGGGGCGCCCCCCTACGAGCAGTACTTC	TRBD2	many	TRBV7-2	TRBJ2-7
CASSLMRGGTDTQYF	TGTGCCAGCAGCTTAATGCGGGGGGGCACAGATACGCAGTATTTT	TRBD2	many	TRBV7-2	TRBJ2-3
CASRSGYGTEAFF	TGCGCCAGCAGATCAGGGTACGGCACTGAAGCTTTCTTT	NA	many	TRBV5-1	TRBJ1-1
CSVGEGNTIYF	TGCAGCGTGGGAGAGGGAAACACCATATATTTT	NA	NA	TRBV29-1	TRBJ1-3
CSARDRGGAGEQFF	TGCAGTGCTAGAGATCGGGGAGGGGCGGGGGAGCAGTTCTTC	TRBD2	few	TRBV20-1	TRBJ2-1
CAILKGELFF	TGTGCCATACTGAAAGGAGAACTGTTTTTT	NA	many	TRBV7-9	TRBJ1-4
CSAPLPTGGQETQYF	TGCAGTGCTCCCCTCCCGACAGGGGGCCAAGAGACCCAGTACTTC	TRBD1	many	TRBV20-1	TRBJ2-5
CSVDQVGLAGADTQYF	TGCAGCGTTGATCAAGTAGGACTAGCGGGAGCTGATACGCAGTATTTT	TRBD2	NA	TRBV29-1	TRBJ2-3
CASSTTAVPNEKLFF	TGTGCCAGCAGTACGACAGCGGTCCCTAATGAAAAACTGTTTTTT	NA	many	TRBV12-3/TRBV12-4	TRBJ1-4
CASSQSSYEQYF	TGTGCCAGCAGCCAAAGCTCCTACGAGCAGTACTTC	NA	many	TRBV7-2	TRBJ2-7
CASTRDGTDTEAFF	TGTGCCAGCACTAGGGACGGAACTGACACTGAAGCTTTCTTT	NA	many	TRBV7-9	TRBJ1-1
CASRPAGYSNQPQHF	TGTGCCAGCAGACCCGCGGGTTATAGCAATCAGCCCCAGCATTTT	NA	many	TRBV28	TRBJ1-5
CASSMGLGEKLFF	TGTGCCAGCAGTATGGGACTGGGAGAAAAACTGTTTTTT	NA	many	TRBV12-3/TRBV12-4	TRBJ1-4
CASSYGAGGETQYF	TGTGCCAGCAGTTACGGGGCGGGGGGAGAGACCCAGTACTTC	TRBD2	many	TRBV6-5	TRBJ2-5
CATAGSTGNTIYF	TGTGCCACCGCAGGGTCTACTGGAAACACCATATATTTT	NA	many	TRBV15	TRBJ1-3
CASSFKQETQYF	TGTGCCAGCAGCTTCAAGCAAGAGACCCAGTACTTC	NA	many	TRBV7-2	TRBJ2-5
CASSPQSDNEKLFF	TGTGCCAGCAGCCCACAATCCGATAATGAAAAACTGTTTTTT	NA	many	TRBV7-9	TRBJ1-4
CASSPSSKTGGGEQYF	TGTGCCAGCAGCCCGAGCTCGAAGACAGGGGGCGGGGAGCAGTACTTC	TRBD1	NA	TRBV4-2	TRBJ2-7
CASSFLTTHEQFF	TGTGCCAGCAGTTTCTTGACTACCCATGAGCAGTTCTTC	NA	many	TRBV6-2/TRBV6-3	TRBJ2-1
CASSLQGYGYTF	TGTGCCAGCAGTTTACAGGGCTATGGCTACACCTTC	NA	many	TRBV28	TRBJ1-2
CASRRGVSTDTQYF	TGTGCCAGCAGACGGGGTGTGAGTACAGATACGCAGTATTTT	NA	NA	TRBV27	TRBJ2-3
CASSYGTGLTTNEKLFF	TGTGCCAGCAGCTACGGGACAGGGCTTACAACTAATGAAAAACTGTTTTTT	TRBD1	many	TRBV7-6	TRBJ1-4
CASSILTSGGETQYF	TGTGCCAGCAGTATCCTGACTAGCGGGGGGGAGACCCAGTACTTC	TRBD2	many	TRBV12-3/TRBV12-4	TRBJ2-5
CASSQETGPYTF	TGTGCCAGCAGCCAAGAGACAGGTCCCTACACCTTC	NA	many	TRBV3-1	TRBJ1-2
CASSRWTGNTEAFF	TGTGCCAGCAGTCGATGGACAGGGAACACTGAAGCTTTCTTT	TRBD1	many	TRBV7-2	TRBJ1-1
CASSWSGGPPGEQYF	TGCGCCAGCAGCTGGAGCGGGGGCCCTCCCGGCGAGCAGTACTTC	TRBD2	many	TRBV5-1	TRBJ2-7
CASSSEGATNEKLFF	TGTGCCAGCAGCTCGGAGGGCGCAACTAATGAAAAACTGTTTTTT	NA	many	TRBV7-8	TRBJ1-4
CATSSNRGGGTNVLTF	TGTGCCACCAGCAGTAACAGGGGTGGTGGGACCAACGTCCTGACTTTC	TRBD1	NA	TRBV15	TRBJ2-6
CASSDLLTDTQYF	TGTGCCAGCAGCGACCTACTCACAGATACGCAGTATTTT	NA	many	TRBV12-3/TRBV12-4	TRBJ2-3
CASSVVSTNTGELFF	TGTGCCAGCAGTGTCGTGTCAACGAACACCGGGGAGCTGTTTTTT	NA	many	TRBV2	TRBJ2-2
CASSLVIDYNEQFF	TGTGCCAGCAGCTTAGTAATTGACTACAATGAGCAGTTCTTC	NA	many	TRBV7-2	TRBJ2-1
CASSLGAEGEQFF	TGTGCCAGCAGCTTAGGAGCCGAGGGTGAGCAGTTCTTC	NA	NA	TRBV11-2	TRBJ2-1
CASSLEATGKTQYF	TGTGCCAGCAGTTTAGAGGCCACGGGAAAGACCCAGTACTTC	NA	NA	TRBV12-3/TRBV12-4	TRBJ2-5
CASSLAGSRGEAFF	TGTGCCAGCAGCTTGGCGGGTTCCAGGGGTGAAGCTTTCTTT	NA	many	TRBV7-9	TRBJ1-1
CASRDSQDYGYTF	TGTGCCAGCCGGGACAGTCAAGACTATGGCTACACCTTC	TRBD1	many	TRBV6-2/TRBV6-3	TRBJ1-2
CSARQFAYEQYF	TGCAGTGCTAGGCAATTCGCGTACGAGCAGTACTTC	NA	many	TRBV20-1	TRBJ2-7
CSARPERLSSYEQYF	TGCAGTGCTAGGCCGGAGAGGCTAAGCTCCTACGAGCAGTACTTC	NA	NA	TRBV20-1	TRBJ2-7
CASSNGGLVYGYTF	TGTGCCAGCAGTAACGGGGGCCTAGTCTATGGCTACACCTTC	NA	many	TRBV28	TRBJ1-2
CASSAAGPNYGYTF	TGTGCCAGCAGCGCGGCGGGGCCTAACTATGGCTACACCTTC	NA	many	TRBV5-4	TRBJ1-2
CAWMVVEKLNTGELFF	TGTGCCTGGATGGTTGTTGAGAAACTGAACACCGGGGAGCTGTTTTTT	NA	many	TRBV30	TRBJ2-2
CASSLSVGSPLHF	TGTGCCAGCAGCTTATCGGTGGGATCACCCCTCCACTTT	NA	many	TRBV7-2	TRBJ1-6
CASSRIPLGGESLGYTF	TGCGCCAGCAGCCGAATACCTCTCGGAGGGGAAAGTCTTGGCTACACCTTC	NA	many	TRBV4-3	TRBJ1-2
CSAFQFYEQYF	TGCAGTGCTTTCCAGTTCTACGAGCAGTACTTC	NA	many	TRBV20-1	TRBJ2-7
CASSLGLIPNSNQPQHF	TGTGCCAGCAGCCTTGGACTGATCCCCAATAGCAATCAGCCCCAGCATTTT	NA	many	TRBV7-2	TRBJ1-5
CASRGLESGNEQFF	TGTGCCAGCAGGGGCTTAGAGTCAGGGAATGAGCAGTTCTTC	NA	many	TRBV13	TRBJ2-1
CASSYFGEGTEAFF	TGTGCCAGCAGTTACTTCGGTGAGGGGACTGAAGCTTTCTTT	NA	few	TRBV6-5	TRBJ1-1